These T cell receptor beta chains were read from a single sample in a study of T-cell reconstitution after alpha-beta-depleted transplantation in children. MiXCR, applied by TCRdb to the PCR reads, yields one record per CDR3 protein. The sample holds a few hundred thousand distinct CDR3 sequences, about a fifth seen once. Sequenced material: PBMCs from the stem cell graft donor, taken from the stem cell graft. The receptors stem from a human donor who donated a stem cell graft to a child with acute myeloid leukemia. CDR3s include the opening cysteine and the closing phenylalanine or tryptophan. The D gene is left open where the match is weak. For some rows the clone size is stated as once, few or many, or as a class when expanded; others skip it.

CDR3: CSVERRDPSYEQYF
DNA: TGCAGCGTTGAAAGGCGTGATCCTTCCTACGAGCAGTACTTC
D: NA
size: many
V: TRBV29-1
J: TRBJ2-7

CDR3: CATSREPGSEQYF
DNA: TGTGCCACCAGCAGAGAGCCGGGTTCCGAGCAGTACTTC
D: NA
size: few
V: TRBV15
J: TRBJ2-7

CDR3: CASSLVPENTEAFF
DNA: TGTGCCAGCAGTTTAGTTCCAGAGAACACTGAAGCTTTCTTT
D: NA
size: few
V: TRBV12-3/TRBV12-4
J: TRBJ1-1

CDR3: CASSFWTSGPLREQFF
DNA: TGTGCCAGCAGTTTCTGGACTAGCGGGCCCCTTCGCGAGCAGTTCTTC
D: TRBD2
size: few
V: TRBV13
J: TRBJ2-1

CDR3: CAISSRGVEQFF
DNA: TGTGCCATCAGTTCCAGGGGGGTGGAGCAGTTCTTC
D: NA
size: NA
V: TRBV10-3
J: TRBJ2-1

CDR3: CASQVGGRVKEQYF
DNA: TGTGCCAGCCAAGTGGGGGGGAGGGTGAAGGAGCAGTACTTC
D: TRBD2
size: NA
V: TRBV12-3/TRBV12-4
J: TRBJ2-7

CDR3: CASSTQTFNEQFF
DNA: TGTGCCAGCAGCACCCAAACCTTCAATGAGCAGTTCTTC
D: NA
size: NA
V: TRBV7-9
J: TRBJ2-1

CDR3: CASRVSGRETQYF
DNA: TGTGCCAGCAGAGTTTCGGGACGAGAGACCCAGTACTTC
D: NA
size: NA
V: TRBV12-3/TRBV12-4
J: TRBJ2-5

CDR3: CASSFSRQGGYQPQHF
DNA: TGTGCCAGCAGTTTTTCGCGACAGGGAGGCTATCAGCCCCAGCATTTT
D: TRBD1
size: few
V: TRBV28
J: TRBJ1-5

CDR3: CASSIGRDTQYF
DNA: TGTGCCAGCAGTATCGGACGGGATACGCAGTATTTT
D: NA
size: NA
V: TRBV12-3/TRBV12-4
J: TRBJ2-3

CDR3: CSALTSGGGDEQFF
DNA: TGCAGCGCCTTGACTAGCGGAGGGGGCGATGAGCAGTTCTTC
D: TRBD2
size: many
V: TRBV29-1
J: TRBJ2-1

CDR3: CASSKDRGPYNEQFF
DNA: TGTGCCAGCAGTAAAGACAGGGGTCCCTACAATGAGCAGTTCTTC
D: TRBD1
size: NA
V: TRBV12-3/TRBV12-4
J: TRBJ2-1

CDR3: CSVSDSGLSTDTQYF
DNA: TGCAGCGTTTCCGACTCGGGCCTTAGCACAGATACGCAGTATTTT
D: NA
size: many
V: TRBV29-1
J: TRBJ2-3

CDR3: CASSRGLAGTGELFF
DNA: TGTGCCAGCAGCCGAGGACTAGCGGGGACCGGGGAGCTGTTTTTT
D: TRBD2
size: NA
V: TRBV12-3/TRBV12-4
J: TRBJ2-2

CDR3: CASTSGEGGVGGYTF
DNA: TGTGCCAGCACCTCCGGAGAAGGGGGCGTGGGAGGCTACACCTTC
D: TRBD1
size: few
V: TRBV12-3/TRBV12-4
J: TRBJ1-2

CDR3: CASSWELNRGSGTEAFF
DNA: TGCGCCAGCAGCTGGGAACTGAACAGGGGATCGGGCACTGAAGCTTTCTTT
D: TRBD1
size: NA
V: TRBV5-1
J: TRBJ1-1

CDR3: CASSRDRGDKVIF
DNA: TGCGCCAGCAGCCGCGACAGGGGCGACAAGGTGATCTTC
D: TRBD1
size: NA
V: TRBV4-3
J: TRBJ2-1

CDR3: CASSLSSGEAFF
DNA: TGTGCCAGCAGTTTATCGTCAGGAGAAGCTTTCTTT
D: NA
size: many
V: TRBV28
J: TRBJ1-1

CDR3: CASSFRLAGGYNEQFF
DNA: TGTGCCAGCAGTTTTAGACTAGCGGGAGGTTACAATGAGCAGTTCTTC
D: TRBD2
size: NA
V: TRBV12-3/TRBV12-4
J: TRBJ2-1

CDR3: CASTPLGGGGTEQYF
DNA: TGTGCCAGCACCCCCCTGGGGGGAGGTGGTACCGAGCAGTACTTC
D: NA
size: few
V: TRBV12-3/TRBV12-4
J: TRBJ2-7

CDR3: CSVEDGTTYGYTF
DNA: TGCAGCGTTGAAGACGGGACAACTTATGGCTACACCTTC
D: NA
size: many
V: TRBV29-1
J: TRBJ1-2

CDR3: CASREPSSGANVLTF
DNA: TGTGCCAGCAGAGAACCAAGCTCTGGGGCCAACGTCCTGACTTTC
D: NA
size: NA
V: TRBV12-3/TRBV12-4
J: TRBJ2-6

CDR3: CASSEAGSGSEQYF
DNA: TGTGCCAGCAGTGAAGCTGGTAGCGGGAGCGAGCAGTACTTC
D: TRBD2
size: NA
V: TRBV2
J: TRBJ2-7

CDR3: CSARAMTGTSYEQYF
DNA: TGCAGTGCTAGGGCCATGACAGGAACATCCTACGAGCAGTACTTC
D: NA
size: many
V: TRBV20-1
J: TRBJ2-7

CDR3: CASSFSTSGLYEQYF
DNA: TGCGCCAGCAGCTTTTCGACTAGCGGGCTTTACGAGCAGTACTTC
D: TRBD2
size: NA
V: TRBV5-1
J: TRBJ2-7

CDR3: CSVDRTGSINEQFF
DNA: TGCAGCGTTGATCGGACAGGGTCAATTAATGAGCAGTTCTTC
D: TRBD1
size: few
V: TRBV29-1
J: TRBJ2-1

CDR3: CSARLAGDPSSTDTQYF
DNA: TGCAGTGCTAGACTAGCGGGGGACCCATCTAGCACAGATACGCAGTATTTT
D: TRBD2
size: few
V: TRBV20-1
J: TRBJ2-3

CDR3: CASSFYTLTGELFF
DNA: TGTGCCAGCAGCTTCTACACCTTGACCGGGGAGCTGTTTTTT
D: NA
size: few
V: TRBV7-2
J: TRBJ2-2

CDR3: CSAPVLFDTEAFF
DNA: TGCAGTGCTCCTGTGCTGTTCGACACTGAAGCTTTCTTT
D: NA
size: few
V: TRBV20-1
J: TRBJ1-1

CDR3: CASSVVPSGSIYEQYF
DNA: TGTGCCAGCAGCGTAGTGCCTAGCGGGAGTATCTACGAGCAGTACTTC
D: TRBD2
size: few
V: TRBV9
J: TRBJ2-7

CDR3: CASSLDSVATQYF
DNA: TGTGCCAGCAGCTTAGATTCCGTCGCGACCCAGTACTTC
D: NA
size: few
V: TRBV7-9
J: TRBJ2-5

CDR3: CASSFLRVTNTEAFF
DNA: TGTGCCAGCAGCTTTTTAAGGGTGACGAACACTGAAGCTTTCTTT
D: NA
size: NA
V: TRBV7-9
J: TRBJ1-1

CDR3: CASSSGAASYEQYF
DNA: TGCGCCAGCTCCAGCGGGGCCGCCTCCTACGAGCAGTACTTC
D: TRBD2
size: NA
V: TRBV5-1
J: TRBJ2-7

CDR3: CASRIWGQGYQETQYF
DNA: TGTGCCAGCAGGATCTGGGGACAGGGGTACCAAGAGACCCAGTACTTC
D: TRBD1
size: few
V: TRBV12-3/TRBV12-4
J: TRBJ2-5

CDR3: CSAISRNLGYNEQFF
DNA: TGCAGTGCGATTTCTAGGAACCTGGGCTACAATGAGCAGTTCTTC
D: NA
size: NA
V: TRBV20-1
J: TRBJ2-1

CDR3: CASRTGTGHETQYF
DNA: TGTGCCAGCAGGACCGGGACAGGGCACGAGACCCAGTACTTC
D: TRBD1
size: few
V: TRBV28
J: TRBJ2-5

CDR3: CSVEDTAKSTDTQYF
DNA: TGCAGCGTTGAAGATACGGCTAAGAGCACAGATACGCAGTATTTT
D: NA
size: NA
V: TRBV29-1
J: TRBJ2-3

CDR3: CASSQMDRRLFF
DNA: TGTGCCAGCAGCCAAATGGACAGGAGACTGTTTTTT
D: TRBD1
size: NA
V: TRBV3-1
J: TRBJ2-2

CDR3: CASTPFKREGSYEQYF
DNA: TGTGCCAGCACCCCGTTTAAGCGGGAGGGCTCCTACGAGCAGTACTTC
D: TRBD2
size: NA
V: TRBV28
J: TRBJ2-7

CDR3: CASSSPEEKLFF
DNA: TGTGCCAGCAGTTCCCCGGAGGAAAAACTGTTTTTT
D: NA
size: NA
V: TRBV12-3/TRBV12-4
J: TRBJ1-4

CDR3: CASGEVPEMALYGYTF
DNA: TGTGCCAGCGGAGAGGTACCGGAAATGGCTCTCTATGGCTACACCTTC
D: NA
size: NA
V: TRBV7-9
J: TRBJ1-2

CDR3: CATSGGKGMRNEQFF
DNA: TGTGCCACCAGCGGAGGTAAAGGAATGAGGAATGAGCAGTTCTTC
D: NA
size: few
V: TRBV15
J: TRBJ2-1

CDR3: CSASKGVNYGYTF
DNA: TGCAGTGCTAGTAAGGGGGTAAACTATGGCTACACCTTC
D: NA
size: many
V: TRBV20-1
J: TRBJ1-2

CDR3: CASSLGGIDYNEQFF
DNA: TGTGCCAGCAGTTTAGGGGGGATAGACTACAATGAGCAGTTCTTC
D: NA
size: NA
V: TRBV12-3/TRBV12-4
J: TRBJ2-1

CDR3: CASSLNTQETQYF
DNA: TGTGCCAGCAGTTTAAACACCCAAGAGACCCAGTACTTC
D: NA
size: few
V: TRBV28
J: TRBJ2-5

CDR3: CASSQNLGPNTEAFF
DNA: TGTGCCAGCAGCCAGAACCTTGGCCCGAACACTGAAGCTTTCTTT
D: NA
size: few
V: TRBV6-1
J: TRBJ1-1

CDR3: CASSYFARPARDTGELFF
DNA: TGTGCCAGCAGTTACTTTGCGCGACCCGCCCGGGACACCGGGGAGCTGTTTTTT
D: NA
size: once
V: TRBV6-5
J: TRBJ2-2

CDR3: CASSKGQGEETQYF
DNA: TGTGCCAGCAGCAAAGGACAGGGAGAAGAGACCCAGTACTTC
D: NA
size: NA
V: TRBV21-1
J: TRBJ2-5

CDR3: CATSGLNPGQGGKRSYNEQFF
DNA: TGTGCCACCAGTGGTCTGAACCCGGGACAGGGGGGCAAGAGGTCCTACAATGAGCAGTTCTTC
D: TRBD1
size: few
V: TRBV24-1
J: TRBJ2-1

CDR3: CASSPGGMKLFF
DNA: TGTGCCAGCAGCCCTGGAGGCATGAAACTGTTTTTT
D: NA
size: NA
V: TRBV14
J: TRBJ1-4

CDR3: CASSSQSRNRRGTDTQYF
DNA: TGTGCCAGCAGTTCCCAAAGCCGAAACAGGAGAGGCACAGATACGCAGTATTTT
D: NA
size: once
V: TRBV27
J: TRBJ2-3

CDR3: CASSAVTGAYEQYF
DNA: TGTGCCAGCAGTGCAGTGACTGGGGCCTACGAGCAGTACTTC
D: NA
size: NA
V: TRBV6-1
J: TRBJ2-7

CDR3: CSARAPFWGGSTGDNEQFF
DNA: TGCAGTGCTAGAGCCCCCTTTTGGGGCGGGAGTACCGGGGACAATGAGCAGTTCTTC
D: TRBD2
size: many
V: TRBV20-1
J: TRBJ2-1

CDR3: CASSIGQRSYEQYF
DNA: TGTGCCAGCAGTATCGGACAGCGCTCCTACGAGCAGTACTTC
D: NA
size: NA
V: TRBV28
J: TRBJ2-7

CDR3: CASSLEESTGELFF
DNA: TGCGCCAGCAGCTTGGAGGAAAGTACCGGGGAGCTGTTTTTT
D: NA
size: NA
V: TRBV5-1
J: TRBJ2-2

CDR3: CASSQSGAGAKNIQYF
DNA: TGTGCCAGCAGCCAATCGGGCGCGGGAGCCAAAAACATTCAGTACTTC
D: NA
size: NA
V: TRBV3-1
J: TRBJ2-4

CDR3: CSASSEGGTSGSVYEQYF
DNA: TGCAGTGCTAGTTCCGAGGGAGGGACCTCGGGCTCGGTCTACGAGCAGTACTTC
D: TRBD2
size: many
V: TRBV20-1
J: TRBJ2-7